This T cell receptor beta chain stems from a study of memory CD4+ T cells and cytomegalovirus serostatus. Between the trimmed V and J ends, which lost 3 bases and 5 bases, there was a span of 16 bases. CDR3 length: 15 residues. Looked up from germline, CDR1 is SNHLY and CDR2 is FYNNEI. Libraries were prepared by immunoSEQ multiplex PCR; TCRdb keeps only in-frame clonotypes and omits some of them. The sample carries fewer than 40,000 clones, less than 80% recorded once. This clone appeared a few times. Single viable CD3+CD4+CD8-CD45RO+ cells were sorted as the memory CD4+ T cells. The rearrangement links TRBV2 to TRBJ2-5; D perhaps matches TRBD2 (7 bases). Sequencing was performed on memory CD4+ T cells from blood. This clonotype originated in an adult in good health and CMV-seropositive. This CDR3 is CASSDRAGRGETQYF. The CDR3 region has the DNA TGTGCCAGCAGTGATCGAGCGGGGAGGGGGGAGACCCAGTACTTC.